The clone carrying this T cell receptor (beta chain) was picked up a small number of times. Its antigen is as yet unknown. The junction does not match germline at one end; this may be a read error. This entry comes from a study of T-cell reconstitution after alpha-beta-depleted transplantation in children. Study findings and constraints: Surviving recipient T cells and thymic progenitors accounted for the high day-60 TCRbeta diversity observed in some patients. After one year, T-cell counts and TCRbeta diversity mostly came from new T cells. Alpha-beta T cells present about two months after transplant were reported to originate from several hundred expanded graft clones.

A TCRbeta library incorporating unique molecular identifiers was prepared. TCRdb independently ran MiXCR on the PCR reads; one entry per CDR3 protein. The sample includes around 440,000 distinct CDR3 sequences, 15% to 20% seen only once; the top ten take roughly 27%. The CDR3 contains 20 residues. Germline values: CDR1 MGHRA, CDR2 YSYEKL. Source: PBMCs, mostly from graft donor cells, taken 360 days after TCRalphabeta/CD19-depleted stem cell transplant. This chain connects TRBV4-1 to TRBJ2-1; D might be TRBD2 (7 bases). The receptor's source is a boy in the first two years of life who had a stem cell transplant for Wiskott-Aldrich syndrome, so the T cells may come from the graft donor. The DNA for the CDR3 is TGCGCCAGCAGCCAAGGTAGCTTGGGGCGGGGGACACCCTCCCACAATGAGCAGTTCTTC. Its translation is CASSQGSLGRGTPSHNEQFF.